The next 28 T cell receptor beta chains were all read from a single sample in a study of shared clonotypes between healthy human individuals (dated by TCRdb to the early 2020s). Libraries came from the immunoSEQ multiplex PCR assay. Entries here come from immuneACCESS through TCRdb and include only in-frame sequences with V and J called. Some clones fail to appear in such tables; in the studies checked, an unresolved V gene covers under half of the shortfall, and the cause of the remainder is unknown. This sample holds 1 million to 1.3 million clones; more than 75% were observed only once. 0.5% to 0.65% of the sample rests with the top ten. The material sequenced was memory CD4+ T cells from PBMCs. The label giving this sample's cell subset or site can be read as: CD45RA-negative fraction. The receptors originated from a young man in good health. Some clones in this sample may be carry-over from other donors' samples.

The V and J genes are TRBV5-1 and TRBJ2-7; 7 nucleotides match TRBD1. The CDR3 is made up of 16 amino acids. After removal of 4 bases from V and 7 bases from J, the junction contained 17 bases not matched to a gene. Looked up from germline, CDR1 is SGHRS and CDR2 is YFSETQ. The CDR3 loop is CASSHEGTANLREQYF. The CDR3 region has the DNA TGCGCCAGCAGCCACGAGGGGACAGCGAACCTTCGGGAGCAGTACTTC.

This clone has only one observation. This chain uses TRBV30 with TRBJ2-5, with D hard to call. Trimming removed 1 base from V and 2 bases from J, with 5 bases in between. CDR3 size: 12 residues. Germline V gives CDR1 GTSNPN, CDR2 SVGIG (reference sequence). The CDR3 loop is CAWSGVQETQYF. The CDR3 coding sequence is TGTGCCTGGAGTGGTGTTCAAGAGACCCAGTACTTC.

Written as DNA, the CDR3 is TGTGCCAGCAGGGAAGGACAGTGGGGGGACACTGAAGCTTTCTTT. The encoded protein is CASREGQWGDTEAFF. This chain uses TRBV4-2 with TRBJ1-1; maybe TRBD1 (6 bases). The CDR3 is 15 amino acids. V was pared by 6 bases and J by 3 bases, with 17 bases between. Germline V gene data show CDR1 as LGHNA and CDR2 as YNFKEQ.

This clone was found once. Likely a read error: the CDR3 ends without its conserved phenylalanine or tryptophan. In DNA, the CDR3 is TGCGCCAGCAGCTTGAATGATCAGGGGGCCAATACTGAAGCTTTCGTT. Translating it yields CASSLNDQGANTEAFV. The rearrangement joins TRBV5-1 to TRBJ1-1; 8 nucleotides match TRBD1. CDR1 is SGHRS, CDR2 YFSETQ, per germline. The CDR3 length is 16 residues. The J segment lost 5 bases and the V segment lost 1 base, leaving 10 bases of the junction unmatched.

The chain has TRBV7-9 and TRBJ2-3; D unclear. Trimming removed 1 base from V and 4 bases from J, with 12 bases in between. The CDR3 loop spans 15 amino acids. The germline gives CDR1 SEHNR, CDR2 FQNEAQ (reference sequence). CDR3 in DNA: TGTGCCAGCAGCTTAGGAGCACCCGTTGCAGATACGCAGTATTTT. This sequence encodes CASSLGAPVADTQYF. Together with reference TRBV7-9 and TRBJ2-3, the CDR3 gives the full variable domain: DTGVSQNPRHKITKRGQNVTFRCDPISEHNRLYWYRQTLGQGPEFLTYFQNEAQLEKSRLLSDRFSAERPKGSFSTLEIQRTEQGDSAMYLCASSLGAPVADTQYFGPGTRLTVL.

This clone has just a few counts. The gene calls are TRBV2 and TRBJ1-5, with D unclear. The CDR3 is 13 residues long. Trimming left V 1 base short and J 9 bases short, with 10 bases between. CDR1 is SNHLY, CDR2 FYNNEI, per germline. CDR3 amino acids: CASSEGGRGPQHF. The CDR3 nucleotides read TGTGCCAGCAGTGAAGGAGGCCGTGGGCCCCAGCATTTT.

V gene TRBV27 combines with J gene TRBJ1-4; D is undetermined. From germline, CDR1 is MNHEY and CDR2 SMNVEV (reference sequence). The CDR3 has 14 amino acids. The V end lost 5 bases, the J end lost 3 bases, and 10 bases lay between the germline ends. CDR3: CASSPLQANEKLFF. For the CDR3, the DNA is TGTGCCAGCAGTCCCCTGCAAGCTAATGAAAAACTGTTTTTT.

This clone was counted a single time. The chain employs TRBV7-2 and TRBJ1-2; TRBD1 agrees at 8 bases. This CDR3 comprises 15 residues. From germline, CDR1 is SGHTA and CDR2 FQGNSA. V lost 2 bases, J lost 7 bases, and 9 bases stayed unmatched. Here the CDR3 reads CASSLSPQGAFGYTF. The CDR3 DNA sequence: TGTGCCAGCAGCTTAAGTCCGCAGGGGGCTTTTGGCTACACCTTC.

This rearrangement joins TRBV28 to TRBJ1-1, with a tentative D call TRBD1 (5 bases). The CDR3 is made up of 14 amino acids. CDR1 is MDHEN, CDR2 SYDVKM, per germline. Trimming removed 4 bases from V and 4 bases from J, with 13 bases in between. Written as DNA, the CDR3 is TGTGCCAGCAGTTCCGCCGGGGCGACCACTGAAGCTTTCTTT. This encodes CASSSAGATTEAFF.

Comments on this clone: The same CDR3 arises from other DNA sequences in this sample as well. CDR3 region: CASSVGATNEKLFF. In DNA, the CDR3 is TGTGCCAGCAGCGTGGGTGCAACTAATGAAAAACTGTTTTTT. V and J are TRBV9 and TRBJ1-4; no reliable D call. The CDR3 is 14 residues long. Germline V gene sequence: CDR1 SGDLS, CDR2 YYNGEE. Deletions cut 2 bases from V and 0 bases from J, with 5 bases between. The entire variable domain, with the rest obtained from reference TRBV9 and TRBJ1-4, is as follows: DSGVTQTPKHLITATGQRVTLRCSPRSGDLSVYWYQQSLDQGLQFLIQYYNGEERAKGNILERFSAQQFPDLHSELNLSSLELGDSALYFCASSVGATNEKLFFGSGTQLSVL.

V and J are TRBV2 and TRBJ1-6; the D is unclear. Germline-derived CDR1 and CDR2 are SNHLY and FYNNEI. The CDR3 runs 14 residues. Trimming removed 1 base from V and 10 bases from J, with 11 bases in between. CDR3 amino acids: CASSEGLILSPLHF. CDR3 DNA sequence: TGTGCCAGCAGTGAAGGACTCATCCTGTCACCCCTCCACTTT.

J is TRBJ1-4 and V is TRBV2; possible D gene TRBD1, 6 bases. V was shortened by 3 bases and J by 8 bases, with 16 bases between the two germline ends. Germline assignment: CDR1 SNHLY and CDR2 FYNNEI. CDR3 length: 15 amino acids. CDR3 DNA sequence: TGTGCCAGCAGTGACCCGGGACGGGGGCGAGAAAAACTGTTTTTT. Residues: CASSDPGRGREKLFF.

The rearrangement links TRBV14 to TRBJ2-7, with D perhaps matching TRBD1 or TRBD2 (5 bases each). Per the germline V gene, CDR1 is SGHDN and CDR2 is FVKESK. CDR3 length equals 15 residues. V was trimmed by 3 bases and J by 2 bases, leaving 14 bases between them. The CDR3 region is CASSQGRSPPYEQYF. CDR3 DNA sequence: TGTGCCAGCAGCCAGGGACGCTCGCCCCCCTACGAGCAGTACTTC.

The rearrangement links TRBV7-2 to TRBJ1-1; tentative D call: TRBD1 (6 bases). The CDR3 consists of 14 residues. Germline CDR1 is SGHTA and CDR2 is FQGNSA. The V and J ends lost 2 bases and 6 bases respectively, with 13 bases between them. The CDR3 DNA follows: TGTGCCAGCAGCTTAACAGGGCGGAGTTCTGAAGCTTTCTTT. Its protein product is CASSLTGRSSEAFF.

The CDR3 is CASSRGAAGANVLTF. The CDR3 DNA reads TGTGCCAGCAGCCGAGGGGCGGCTGGGGCCAACGTCCTGACTTTC. V gene TRBV7-3 combines with J gene TRBJ2-6, with D tentatively TRBD1 or TRBD2 (5 bases each). V was clipped by 5 bases and J by 2 bases, with 10 bases between them. CDR3 size: 15 residues. Per the germline V gene, CDR1 is SGHTA and CDR2 is FQGTGA. Full variable domain (missing parts from reference TRBV7-3 and TRBJ2-6): GAGVSQTPSNKVTEKGKYVELRCDPISGHTALYWYRQSLGQGPEFLIYFQGTGAADDSGLPNDRFFAVRPEGSVSTLKIQRTERGDSAVYLCASSRGAAGANVLTFGAGSRLTVL.

The CDR3 DNA follows: TGTGCCAGTAGTTCTTCGCGTGGGGAGGAGCTGTTTTTT. It specifies CASSSSRGEELFF. V usage is TRBV19 and J usage is TRBJ2-2; D is undetermined. CDR3 length: 13 amino acids. V gave up 5 bases and J gave up 10 bases, with 14 bases separating them. CDR1 is LNHDA and CDR2 is SQIVND in the germline V gene (reference sequence).

J is TRBJ2-1 and V is TRBV7-9, with 10 bases lining up with TRBD2. The CDR3 spans 14 residues. Losses at the gene ends were 7 bases for V and 9 bases for J; bases not matched to a gene: 9. Germline assignment: CDR1 SEHNR and CDR2 FQNEAQ (reference sequence). CDR3: CASNGLAGASEQFF. In DNA, the CDR3 is TGTGCCAGCAATGGCCTAGCGGGAGCCAGTGAGCAGTTCTTC.

V and J are TRBV6-1 and TRBJ1-5; D is unclear. Germline values: CDR1 MNHNS, CDR2 SASEGT. The CDR3 is made up of 13 amino acids. V was pared by 6 bases and J by 5 bases, with 11 bases between. The CDR3 sequence is CASRDQPDQPQHF. The CDR3 nucleotides are TGTGCCAGCAGGGACCAACCGGATCAGCCCCAGCATTTT.

The chain couples TRBV5-4 to TRBJ2-7; 8 positions agree with TRBD2. The trim removed 1 base at V and 7 bases at J, leaving 10 bases unmatched. The CDR3 covers 15 residues. Germline V CDR1 and CDR2: SGHNT, YYREEE (reference sequence). CDR3 residues: CASSLKGLGLREQYF. CDR3 in DNA: TGTGCCAGCAGCTTGAAGGGACTAGGTTTGAGGGAGCAGTACTTC.

The chain combines TRBV4-2 with TRBJ2-1; D possibly corresponds to TRBD1 (5 bases). From germline, CDR1 is LGHNA and CDR2 YNFKEQ. This CDR3 spans 16 amino acids. The V end lost 1 base, the J end lost 2 bases, and 12 bases lay between the germline ends. The CDR3 is CASSQGKGRTYNEQFF. The CDR3, as DNA: TGTGCCAGCAGCCAAGGGAAGGGGCGTACCTACAATGAGCAGTTCTTC.

The chain carries TRBV5-1 and TRBJ2-1, with TRBD2 matching over 9 bases. The V gene end was trimmed by 6 bases and the J gene end by 10 bases; junction bases not matched to a gene: 14. The CDR3 is made up of 15 amino acids. Germline V gene lookup returns CDR1 SGHRS and CDR2 YFSETQ. The CDR3 DNA follows: TGCGCCAGCACCGATCTTAGCGGGAGTGGGGCGGAGCAGTTCTTC. It translates to CASTDLSGSGAEQFF. The variable domain in full, with the rest retrieved from reference TRBV5-1 and TRBJ2-1, is KAGVTQTPRYLIKTRGQQVTLSCSPISGHRSVSWYQQTPGQGLQFLFEYFSETQRNKGNFPGRFSGRQFSNSRSEMNVSTLELGDSALYLCASTDLSGSGAEQFFGPGTRLTVL.

This clone was seen a single time. The chain joins TRBV5-1 to TRBJ1-5; 12 bases line up with TRBD1. The germline V gene encodes CDR1 SGHRS and CDR2 YFSETQ. The CDR3 covers 16 residues. After removal of 0 bases from V and 5 bases from J, the junction contained 3 bases not matched to a gene. The DNA for the CDR3 is TGCGCCAGCAGCTTGGGCGGGACAGGGGGCGATCAGCCCCAGCATTTT. The encoded protein is CASSLGGTGGDQPQHF.

This chain connects TRBV18 to TRBJ1-2; TRBD1 might be the D (6 bases). The CDR3 consists of 13 residues. V lost 5 bases and J 6 bases, leaving 13 bases between the germline ends. Germline lookup yields CDR1 KGHSH and CDR2 LQKENI. Here the CDR3 reads CASSWRDKDGYTF. The CDR3 DNA follows: TGTGCCAGCTCATGGCGGGACAAGGATGGCTACACCTTC.

This chain connects TRBV7-2 to TRBJ2-3; D unclear. V was trimmed by 5 bases and J by 7 bases, leaving 16 bases between them. CDR3 length equals 14 residues. Germline CDR1 reads SGHTA; CDR2 reads FQGNSA. The CDR3 loop reads CASSPELWTHTQYF. CDR3 nucleotide sequence: TGTGCCAGCAGCCCAGAACTATGGACGCATACGCAGTATTTT. Supplemented by reference TRBV7-2 and TRBJ2-3, the full variable domain reads GAGVSQSPSNKVTEKGKDVELRCDPISGHTALYWYRQSLGQGLEFLIYFQGNSAPDKSGLPSDRFSAERTGGSVSTLTIQRTQQEDSAVYLCASSPELWTHTQYFGPGTRLTVL.

This clone turned up a few times. V and J are TRBV29-1 and TRBJ2-1; 13 bases are shared with TRBD2. CDR1 SQVTM and CDR2 ANQGSEA come from the germline V gene. This CDR3 spans 14 amino acids. Trimming removed 3 bases from V and 9 bases from J; junction bases left unmatched: 5. The CDR3 spells CSVERTSGSTEQFF. The CDR3 DNA reads TGCAGCGTTGAGAGGACTAGCGGGAGTACTGAGCAGTTCTTC.

The chain has TRBV27 and TRBJ2-5, with 10 bases identical to TRBD1. The CDR3 totals 20 residues. CDR1 MNHEY and CDR2 SMNVEV come from the germline V gene (reference sequence). V was pared by 6 bases and J by 4 bases, with 23 bases of the junction left unmatched. CDR3 bases: TGTGCCAGCAGCCTAGGATGGGGAAAGACAGGGGGCGGTTTCCCAGAGACCCAGTACTTC. Amino acid sequence: CASSLGWGKTGGGFPETQYF.

The CDR3 protein is CACDKPNRGTHEQYF. In nucleotides, the CDR3 is TGTGCCTGCGACAAACCTAACAGGGGTACCCACGAGCAGTACTTC. The chain recombines TRBV30 with TRBJ2-7; 7 nucleotides agree with TRBD1. Germline V lookup: CDR1 GTSNPN, CDR2 SVGIG (reference sequence). V gave up 6 bases and J gave up 5 bases; unmatched junction bases: 16. CDR3 length: 15 amino acids.

This chain joins TRBV4-1 and TRBJ1-5; D gene ambiguous. CDR3 size: 15 residues. CDR1 and CDR2 from the germline V gene are MGHRA and YSYEKL. Trimming pared 4 bases from V and 2 bases from J, leaving 12 bases between. CDR3: CASSLEGSGNQPQHF. Here the CDR3 DNA reads TGCGCCAGCAGCCTCGAGGGAAGTGGCAATCAGCCCCAGCATTTT.